Following are 13 T cell receptor beta chains from one sample sequenced in a study of beta chain features in type 1 diabetes. These receptors have no known antigen. Expressed TCRB transcripts were sequenced because the entire RNA isolate underwent reverse transcription. The data were produced by immunoSEQ multiplex PCR, yet TCRdb's version contains in-frame clones alone and is incomplete. The data hold a few hundred thousand clones, with around 24% observed a single time. Findings and caveats of the study: In every one of the four CD4+ subsets, TCRB CDR3s were moderately but significantly shorter in Type 1 diabetes patients.

Input material: naive CD4+ T cells from blood. All receptors come from a woman aged 25 to 39 with type 1 diabetes.

The genes are TRBV29-1 and TRBJ1-1, with TRBD1 as a possible D gene (5 bases). Germline-derived CDR1 and CDR2 are SQVTM and ANQGSEA. The CDR3 consists of 11 residues. The V end was cut by 5 bases, the J end by 7 bases, with 11 bases between. The CDR3 bases are TGCAGCGTTCATCAGGGTTATGAAGCTTTCTTT. Translating it yields CSVHQGYEAFF.

This sequence joins TRBV30 and TRBJ1-1; weak D call: TRBD1 (5 bases). The CDR3 is 15 amino acids. V lost 2 bases and J 6 bases, leaving 19 bases between the germline ends. Germline CDR1 reads GTSNPN; CDR2 reads SVGIG (reference sequence). The CDR3 bases are TGTGCCTGGAGTTACCAGGGCCATCAGTTGGCTGAAGCTTTCTTT. As protein: CAWSYQGHQLAEAFF.

This clone has only a few counts. The chain couples TRBV6-5 to TRBJ1-5, with D possibly being TRBD1 (6 bases). The CDR3 consists of 12 residues. Germline V lookup: CDR1 MNHEY, CDR2 SVGAGI. The V end was cut by 6 bases, the J end by 4 bases, with 7 bases between. The CDR3 region is CASRGTNQPQHF. The CDR3 region has the DNA TGTGCCAGCAGAGGGACAAATCAGCCCCAGCATTTT.

This clone was counted between two and nine times. The chain recombines TRBV15 with TRBJ2-7; maybe TRBD1 (6 bases). Trimming removed 4 bases at V and 5 bases at J, with 21 bases between. The CDR3 is 16 residues long. CDR1 and CDR2 from the germline V gene are LNHNV and YYDKDF (reference sequence). The chain's CDR3 is CATSTLGAHLTNEQYF. The CDR3 DNA is TGTGCCACCAGCACCCTGGGGGCGCACCTAACTAACGAGCAGTACTTC.

This clone was seen only a few times. This chain links TRBV29-1 with TRBJ2-1, with no clear D. The CDR3 is 13 residues long. CDR1 is SQVTM, CDR2 ANQGSEA, per germline. V lost 8 bases and J lost 0, with 11 bases in between. The CDR3 reads CSCTQYSYNEQFF. CDR3 in DNA: TGCAGCTGTACACAATACTCCTACAATGAGCAGTTCTTC.

V is TRBV5-1 and J is TRBJ2-5, with TRBD1 as a possible D gene (6 bases). Germline CDR1 reads SGHRS; CDR2 reads YFSETQ. The V end lost 3 bases, the J end lost 2 bases, and 14 bases lay between the germline ends. This CDR3 spans 15 amino acids. In nucleotides, the CDR3 is TGCGCCAGCAGCTGGGGGCAGAGACTACAAGAGACCCAGTACTTC. Protein: CASSWGQRLQETQYF.

The J gene is TRBJ1-1, the V gene TRBV30; maybe TRBD1 (6 bases). CDR1 is GTSNPN, CDR2 SVGIG, per germline (reference sequence). V was pared by 7 bases and J by 0 bases, with 12 bases between. This CDR3 has 13 residues. The CDR3 sequence: CAYSGQLNTEAFF. CDR3 sequence (DNA): TGTGCCTACAGCGGACAGCTGAACACTGAAGCTTTCTTT.

The CDR3 here is CATSRQGLEQYF. CDR3 DNA sequence: TGTGCCACCAGCAGACAGGGGCTCGAGCAGTACTTC. The chain has TRBV15 and TRBJ2-7; the D gene is possibly TRBD1 (6 bases). Germline assignment: CDR1 LNHNV and CDR2 YYDKDF (reference sequence). The V end was cut by 2 bases, the J end by 6 bases, with 8 bases between. The CDR3 length is 12 residues.

This chain joins TRBV6-5 and TRBJ1-1; D is possibly TRBD1 (5 bases). The CDR3 is made up of 14 amino acids. The V and J ends lost 6 bases and 6 bases respectively, with 17 bases between them. CDR1 and CDR2 (germline): MNHEY, SVGAGI. The CDR3 DNA reads as TGTGCCAGCAGGGAGCAGGGTGGTTACCCTGAAGCTTTCTTT. It is translated as CASREQGGYPEAFF.

This rearrangement joins TRBV18 to TRBJ2-4, with 11 bases identical to TRBD1. Trimming took 4 bases from V and 6 from J; bases not matched to a gene: 2. The V gene's germline CDR1 is KGHSH and CDR2 LQKENI. CDR3 length equals 14 residues. CDR3 in DNA: TGTGCCAGCTCACGTGGGACAGGGGGAAACATTCAGTACTTC. Translating it yields CASSRGTGGNIQYF.

This clone was seen a few times. V is TRBV15 and J is TRBJ2-7, with D possibly matching TRBD2 (6 bases). The CDR3 length is 13 residues. Germline loops: CDR1 LNHNV, CDR2 YYDKDF (reference sequence). V dropped 3 bases and J dropped 4 bases, with 10 bases sitting between them. This CDR3 is CATSSGRRYEQYF. In DNA form, the CDR3 reads TGTGCCACCAGCAGCGGGAGAAGGTACGAGCAGTACTTC. Supplemented by reference TRBV15 and TRBJ2-7, the full variable domain reads DAMVIQNPRYQVTQFGKPVTLSCSQTLNHNVMYWYQQKSSQAPKLLFHYYDKDFNNEADTPDNFQSRRPNTSFCFLDIRSPGLGDTAMYLCATSSGRRYEQYFGPGTRLTVT.

This rearrangement joins TRBV5-4 to TRBJ1-5; 7 bases match TRBD1. Germline CDR1 reads SGHNT; CDR2 reads YYREEE (reference sequence). Trimming cost V 0 bases and J 12 bases; bases outside gene matches: 3. The CDR3 loop spans 12 amino acids. The CDR3 is CASSLAQGVQHF. As DNA, the CDR3 is TGTGCCAGCAGCTTGGCCCAGGGGGTCCAGCATTTT.

This clone was counted between two and nine times. This chain uses TRBV9 with TRBJ2-7; D is perhaps TRBD2 (5 bases). This CDR3 spans 14 amino acids. V lost 3 bases to trimming and J lost 0 bases, with 10 bases between them. Germline V lookup: CDR1 SGDLS, CDR2 YYNGEE. The CDR3 protein is CASSGGLSSYEQYF. In nucleotides, the CDR3 is TGTGCCAGCAGCGGAGGGCTGAGCTCCTACGAGCAGTACTTC. Filled out from reference TRBV9 and TRBJ2-7, the complete variable domain reads DSGVTQTPKHLITATGQRVTLRCSPRSGDLSVYWYQQSLDQGLQFLIQYYNGEERAKGNILERFSAQQFPDLHSELNLSSLELGDSALYFCASSGGLSSYEQYFGPGTRLTVT.